This T cell receptor (beta chain) was identified during a study of cytomegalovirus exposure and HLA in healthy donors. Study-wide points: Among the most significant clusters, several appeared linked to common viral pathogens in a later analysis.

Primers for the PCR totalled 60 Vbeta and 13 Jbeta. Assay: immunoSEQ multiplex PCR; the TCRdb copy retains only in-frame clones and omits some. This repertoire includes about 150,000 clones. As regards this clone: Its target is not known.

The germline gives CDR1 SQVTM, CDR2 ANQGSEA. V was pared by 8 bases and J by 10 bases, with 18 bases between. The length of the CDR3 is 13 residues. The V and J genes are TRBV29-1 and TRBJ1-6; maybe TRBD1 (5 bases). The sequenced material came from PBMCs. The sequence was obtained from a woman aged 45 to 65 in good health and CMV-seronegative. This CDR3 is CSPEGRERSPLHF. CDR3 coding DNA: TGCAGCCCAGAGGGGAGGGAGCGGTCACCCCTCCACTTT. Together with reference TRBV29-1 and TRBJ1-6, the CDR3 gives the full variable domain: SAVISQKPSRDICQRGTSLTIQCQVDSQVTMMFWYRQQPGQSLTLIATANQGSEATYESGFVIDKFPISRPNLTFSTLTVSNMSPEDSSIYLCSPEGRERSPLHFGNGTRLTVT.